A selection of T cell receptor beta chains follows, all from one sample in a study of T cells after yellow fever vaccination. TCRdb called the 5' RACE reads again in MiXCR, with one record for every CDR3 protein. Here the sample spans hundreds of thousands of distinct CDR3 sequences, approximately 15% being singletons. The sequences come from PBMCs, collected on the day of the yellow fever booster vaccination. Every receptor here comes from a young man who received the YFV17D yellow fever vaccine. Both conserved end residues are part of each CDR3. D genes are given only for firm matches. Rows may omit the clone size; those that give it use once, few, many or a size class.

CDR3nt: TGTGCCAGCAGCTTAGGGGCCTTAGGTTACGAGCAGTACTTC
CDR3aa: CASSLGALGYEQYF
v_gene: TRBV7-2
j_gene: TRBJ2-7
d_gene: .
abundance: .

CDR3nt: TGTGCCAGCAGCGCTCGACCCGGGGGGCAGGCCTATGGCTACACCTTC
CDR3aa: CASSARPGGQAYGYTF
v_gene: TRBV9
j_gene: TRBJ1-2
d_gene: .
abundance: few

CDR3nt: TGTGCCAGCAGCCCCGCCTGGGGTTCTGAGCAGTACTTC
CDR3aa: CASSPAWGSEQYF
v_gene: TRBV7-2
j_gene: TRBJ2-7
d_gene: .
abundance: few

CDR3nt: TGCGCCAGCAGCGTATCTGGAGGTGTCTACGAGCAGTACTTC
CDR3aa: CASSVSGGVYEQYF
v_gene: TRBV5-1
j_gene: TRBJ2-7
d_gene: .
abundance: .

CDR3nt: TGCGCCAGCAGCTTGGTTCAGGCCCCGGGCACTGAAGCTTTCTTT
CDR3aa: CASSLVQAPGTEAFF
v_gene: TRBV5-1
j_gene: TRBJ1-1
d_gene: .
abundance: few

CDR3nt: TGTGCCAGCAGCTTAGGGGGGATTAGGGAGCTGTTTTTT
CDR3aa: CASSLGGIRELFF
v_gene: TRBV7-8
j_gene: TRBJ2-2
d_gene: .
abundance: few

CDR3nt: TGTGCCAGCACCCTACAGGGATTTAGCAATCAGCCCCAGCATTTT
CDR3aa: CASTLQGFSNQPQHF
v_gene: TRBV28
j_gene: TRBJ1-5
d_gene: .
abundance: .

CDR3nt: TGCAGTGCTCCCACTAGCGGGAGTAGGGAGCTGTTTTTT
CDR3aa: CSAPTSGSRELFF
v_gene: TRBV20-1
j_gene: TRBJ2-2
d_gene: TRBD2
abundance: .

CDR3nt: TGCAGTGTCGTCGCGGGCACAGATACGCAGTATTTT
CDR3aa: CSVVAGTDTQYF
v_gene: TRBV20-1
j_gene: TRBJ2-3
d_gene: .
abundance: few

CDR3nt: TGCGCCAGCAGCCCCGATGAGTGGCGCACCTACGAGCAGTACTTC
CDR3aa: CASSPDEWRTYEQYF
v_gene: TRBV5-1
j_gene: TRBJ2-7
d_gene: .
abundance: few

CDR3nt: TGTGCCAGCAAAGCTTACAATGAGCAGTTCTTC
CDR3aa: CASKAYNEQFF
v_gene: TRBV7-9
j_gene: TRBJ2-1
d_gene: .
abundance: .

CDR3nt: TGTGCCAGCAGGCCCGAGCAGGGGGAGGGACGAAACACCGGGGAGCTGTTTTTT
CDR3aa: CASRPEQGEGRNTGELFF
v_gene: TRBV12-3/TRBV12-4
j_gene: TRBJ2-2
d_gene: .
abundance: .

CDR3nt: TGCAGTGCTGCTACTAGCGGGAGTAGGAGGGAGACCCAGTACTTC
CDR3aa: CSAATSGSRRETQYF
v_gene: TRBV20-1
j_gene: TRBJ2-5
d_gene: TRBD2
abundance: .

CDR3nt: TGTGCCAGCACCAATAGAGGGGAGGGCTCACCCCTCCACTTT
CDR3aa: CASTNRGEGSPLHF
v_gene: TRBV7-2
j_gene: TRBJ1-6
d_gene: .
abundance: .

CDR3nt: TGTGCCAGCAGGGAAAGGGGGGGTACGCAGTATTTT
CDR3aa: CASRERGGTQYF
v_gene: TRBV7-9
j_gene: TRBJ2-3
d_gene: .
abundance: .

CDR3nt: TGTGCCTCCATTGGGGGGGTGGGGGAAAAACTGTTTTTT
CDR3aa: CASIGGVGEKLFF
v_gene: TRBV25-1
j_gene: TRBJ1-4
d_gene: .
abundance: .

CDR3nt: TGTGCCAGCAGCTTATATGGGGGTGGGAACACTGAAGCTTTCTTT
CDR3aa: CASSLYGGGNTEAFF
v_gene: TRBV7-2
j_gene: TRBJ1-1
d_gene: .
abundance: .

CDR3nt: TGTGCCAGCAGCCCGGGGGGGGCCCTTCGAGATACGCAGTATTTT
CDR3aa: CASSPGGALRDTQYF
v_gene: TRBV6-1
j_gene: TRBJ2-3
d_gene: TRBD2
abundance: .

CDR3nt: TGTGCCAGCAGCACCCCCCCCGGGGATACGCAGTATTTT
CDR3aa: CASSTPPGDTQYF
v_gene: TRBV14
j_gene: TRBJ2-3
d_gene: .
abundance: .

CDR3nt: TGTGCCACCAGCCACGTTGGCAGGGACACAGGAGCAGGGGGCAATCAGCCCCAGCATTTT
CDR3aa: CATSHVGRDTGAGGNQPQHF
v_gene: TRBV15
j_gene: TRBJ1-5
d_gene: .
abundance: .

CDR3nt: TGTGCCAGCAGCTTATTGCAGTCCACCGGGGAGCTGTTTTTT
CDR3aa: CASSLLQSTGELFF
v_gene: TRBV7-3
j_gene: TRBJ2-2
d_gene: .
abundance: .

CDR3nt: TGTGCCAGCAGCTTAACGCTCACCGGGGAGCTGTTTTTT
CDR3aa: CASSLTLTGELFF
v_gene: TRBV7-3
j_gene: TRBJ2-2
d_gene: .
abundance: .

CDR3nt: TGTGCCAGCAGTTCCCCGAGGGTCCTAGCGGGAGGGATGCTCTACAATGAGCAGTTCTTC
CDR3aa: CASSSPRVLAGGMLYNEQFF
v_gene: TRBV12-3/TRBV12-4
j_gene: TRBJ2-1
d_gene: TRBD2
abundance: .

CDR3nt: TGTGCCAGCAGTTTCCAGGGCAACGAGCAGTACTTC
CDR3aa: CASSFQGNEQYF
v_gene: TRBV27
j_gene: TRBJ2-7
d_gene: .
abundance: .

CDR3nt: TGCAGTGCGACCGACAGGGGGCTTATCTACGAGCAGTACTTC
CDR3aa: CSATDRGLIYEQYF
v_gene: TRBV20-1
j_gene: TRBJ2-7
d_gene: TRBD1
abundance: many

CDR3nt: TGCAGCGTTGTCGGCACTACTGGACAGGCATGGGGTGGCTACACCTTC
CDR3aa: CSVVGTTGQAWGGYTF
v_gene: TRBV29-1
j_gene: TRBJ1-2
d_gene: TRBD1
abundance: .

CDR3nt: TGTGCCAGCACCGACTCGGGCTCCACCTACACCTTC
CDR3aa: CASTDSGSTYTF
v_gene: TRBV7-2
j_gene: TRBJ1-2
d_gene: .
abundance: .

CDR3nt: TGTGCCAGCAGTGGAAGTACAGGGGGCTATGGCTACACCTTC
CDR3aa: CASSGSTGGYGYTF
v_gene: TRBV2
j_gene: TRBJ1-2
d_gene: TRBD1
abundance: few

CDR3nt: TGTGCCAGCAGCCAGGACGCTGGACAGGGACGAGCTTTCTTT
CDR3aa: CASSQDAGQGRAFF
v_gene: TRBV3-1
j_gene: TRBJ1-1
d_gene: TRBD1
abundance: few

CDR3nt: TGCGCCAGCAGCTTGACGTCGACTAGCTACGAGCAGTACTTC
CDR3aa: CASSLTSTSYEQYF
v_gene: TRBV5-1
j_gene: TRBJ2-7
d_gene: .
abundance: few

CDR3nt: TGTGCCAGCAGCGGGGGAACGGGGAGCGGTAATGAGCAGTTCTTC
CDR3aa: CASSGGTGSGNEQFF
v_gene: TRBV7-2
j_gene: TRBJ2-1
d_gene: .
abundance: few

CDR3nt: TGTGCCAGCAGCCAAGATTTAGCGGGAGTAGCAGATACGCAGTATTTT
CDR3aa: CASSQDLAGVADTQYF
v_gene: TRBV3-1
j_gene: TRBJ2-3
d_gene: TRBD2
abundance: .

CDR3nt: TGTGCCAGCACCCGGGACTCCAACAATGAGCAGTTCTTC
CDR3aa: CASTRDSNNEQFF
v_gene: TRBV6-2/TRBV6-3
j_gene: TRBJ2-1
d_gene: .
abundance: .

CDR3nt: TGTGCCAGTAGTATTTCGGTTGGGGGAATTCGCACTGAAGCTTTCTTT
CDR3aa: CASSISVGGIRTEAFF
v_gene: TRBV19
j_gene: TRBJ1-1
d_gene: .
abundance: .

CDR3nt: TGTGCCAGCAGCCAAGATCTCGGACCCACGACGCGGGCCTATGGCTACACCTTC
CDR3aa: CASSQDLGPTTRAYGYTF
v_gene: TRBV3-1
j_gene: TRBJ1-2
d_gene: .
abundance: .

CDR3nt: TGTGCCAGCAGTGAAATAGGACAGGGGTCCCATGAGCAGTTCTTC
CDR3aa: CASSEIGQGSHEQFF
v_gene: TRBV6-1
j_gene: TRBJ2-1
d_gene: TRBD1
abundance: .

CDR3nt: TGTGCCAGCAGAGCTCTGGGGGCCTACGAGCAGTACTTC
CDR3aa: CASRALGAYEQYF
v_gene: TRBV12-3/TRBV12-4
j_gene: TRBJ2-7
d_gene: .
abundance: few

CDR3nt: TGTGCCAGTAGTTGGGGACAGAGGACCTACGAGCAGTACTTC
CDR3aa: CASSWGQRTYEQYF
v_gene: TRBV19
j_gene: TRBJ2-7
d_gene: TRBD1
abundance: .

CDR3nt: TGCGCCAGCAGCCTACAGGGGTACGAGACCCAGTACTTC
CDR3aa: CASSLQGYETQYF
v_gene: TRBV5-1
j_gene: TRBJ2-5
d_gene: TRBD1
abundance: .

CDR3nt: TGTGCCAGCAGTTTAACATCGTCGAATCAGCCCCAGCATTTT
CDR3aa: CASSLTSSNQPQHF
v_gene: TRBV12-3/TRBV12-4
j_gene: TRBJ1-5
d_gene: .
abundance: .

CDR3nt: TGTGCCACCAGTGATTTCCCCTCCGGGGAGCTGTTTTTT
CDR3aa: CATSDFPSGELFF
v_gene: TRBV24-1
j_gene: TRBJ2-2
d_gene: .
abundance: .

CDR3nt: TGTGCCAGCAGCCAGACCCGTCTCGGGGAGCAGTTCTTC
CDR3aa: CASSQTRLGEQFF
v_gene: TRBV27
j_gene: TRBJ2-1
d_gene: .
abundance: .

CDR3nt: TGTGCCAGCAGCTTAGAAGTATGGAGTCTAGGAAACACCATATATTTT
CDR3aa: CASSLEVWSLGNTIYF
v_gene: TRBV7-8
j_gene: TRBJ1-3
d_gene: .
abundance: few

CDR3nt: TGTGCCAGCAGCCGGACAGGGTTTACGGATACGCAGTATTTT
CDR3aa: CASSRTGFTDTQYF
v_gene: TRBV7-3
j_gene: TRBJ2-3
d_gene: TRBD1
abundance: many

CDR3nt: TGTGCCAGCAGCCATCCAGGTGGCCACCTGGGCTACGAGCAGTACTTC
CDR3aa: CASSHPGGHLGYEQYF
v_gene: TRBV3-1
j_gene: TRBJ2-7
d_gene: .
abundance: .

CDR3nt: TGCAGCGTTGAAGCGATCGGGGTAACCGGGGAAAAACTGTTTTTT
CDR3aa: CSVEAIGVTGEKLFF
v_gene: TRBV29-1
j_gene: TRBJ1-4
d_gene: .
abundance: few

CDR3nt: TGTGCCAGCAGCGCCCTAGCGGGAGCACAAGAGACCCAGTACTTC
CDR3aa: CASSALAGAQETQYF
v_gene: TRBV9
j_gene: TRBJ2-5
d_gene: TRBD2
abundance: .

CDR3nt: TGCAGCGTTGACGCGGGGACAGCCTACAATGAGCAGTTCTTC
CDR3aa: CSVDAGTAYNEQFF
v_gene: TRBV29-1
j_gene: TRBJ2-1
d_gene: .
abundance: few

CDR3nt: TGTGCCAGCAGTTCGTCGACGAATCTTGTCCACGAGCAGTACTTC
CDR3aa: CASSSSTNLVHEQYF
v_gene: TRBV12-3/TRBV12-4
j_gene: TRBJ2-7
d_gene: .
abundance: .

CDR3nt: TGCGCCAGCAGCTTGGTGGGCTCCAAAGATACGCAGTATTTT
CDR3aa: CASSLVGSKDTQYF
v_gene: TRBV5-1
j_gene: TRBJ2-3
d_gene: .
abundance: .

CDR3nt: TGCGCCAGCAGCCAAAAAATACTTTGGGCAGGGACCAACACCGGGGAGCTGTTTTTT
CDR3aa: CASSQKILWAGTNTGELFF
v_gene: TRBV4-3
j_gene: TRBJ2-2
d_gene: .
abundance: few

CDR3nt: TGTGCCAGCAGCCAAGTAGCGATCTCCTACGAGCAGTACTTC
CDR3aa: CASSQVAISYEQYF
v_gene: TRBV3-1
j_gene: TRBJ2-7
d_gene: .
abundance: few